The source of this TCR beta chain is a study of blood T cell repertoires in COVID-19. The overall study: T cells, B-cell-depleted T cells, or PBMCs supplied cDNA or gDNA.

Original data processing: Researchers report that nucleated cell counts were estimated from reference gene primer amplification. Clones were read by immunoSEQ multiplex PCR, and TCRdb kept only the in-frame ones, dropping some. Clonal size and the V and J genes are those of that table, whereas D and trimming came from the DNA. The sample comprises 94,000 or so clones, roughly 84% of which are singletons, and roughly 25% rests with the top ten. Germline V gives CDR1 SGHTA, CDR2 FQGNSA. The ends lost 4 bases at V and 1 base at J; junction bases unmatched: 6. CDR3 length: 15 amino acids. This clonotype was obtained from a man in his fifties or sixties with acute or convalescent COVID-19. The V and J genes are TRBV7-2 and TRBJ1-1; 7 nucleotides line up with TRBD1. Material: peripheral blood. The CDR3 sequence: CASSSSGTANTEAFF. For the CDR3, the DNA is TGTGCCAGCAGCTCGTCCGGGACAGCGAACACTGAAGCTTTCTTT.